These 30 T cell receptor beta chains share one sample of origin, sequenced in a study. A single record per CDR3 protein comes from TCRdb applying MiXCR to the RT-PCR reads. The sample has almost 700,000 distinct CDR3 sequences; 14% are singletons. Sequencing input: memory CD4+ T cells from blood. The receptors were gathered from a female donor in good health, serving as a healthy control.

The genes are TRBV28 and TRBJ2-5, with 9 bases identical to TRBD1. CDR1 is MDHEN and CDR2 is SYDVKM in the germline V gene. The CDR3 loop spans 13 amino acids. V was pared by 10 bases and J by 7 bases, with 10 bases of the junction left unmatched. The CDR3 DNA follows: TGTGCCACCACCGGGACAGGGCGTGGGACCCAGTACTTC. Translating gives CATTGTGRGTQYF.

The chain combines TRBV11-2 with TRBJ2-3; 9 bases are a match to TRBD2. Trimming at V came to 2 bases and at J to 5 bases, leaving 11 bases not matched to a gene. Germline V gives CDR1 SGHAT, CDR2 FQNNGV. The CDR3 contains 17 residues. The CDR3 DNA reads as TGTGCCAGCAGCTTATACGCGCGGGGGGGGTTTGGAGATACGCAGTATTTT. It encodes CASSLYARGGFGDTQYF.

This clonotype was counted at least ten times. The rearrangement uses TRBV12-3 or TRBV12-4 and TRBJ2-1, with TRBD2 matching 10 bases. This CDR3 is 15 amino acids long. J gave up 4 bases and V 5 bases, and 5 bases lay outside the gene matches. CDR3 sequence reads: CASSPILAGYNEQFF. The CDR3 bases are TGTGCCAGCAGTCCCATACTAGCGGGGTACAATGAGCAGTTCTTC.

CDR3 sequence: CASSPPGQATLRDTEAFF. CDR3 in DNA: TGTGCCAGCAGTCCTCCGGGACAGGCTACTCTGAGGGACACTGAAGCTTTCTTT. The J gene is TRBJ1-1, the V gene TRBV28; TRBD1 matches 8 bases. Looked up from germline, CDR1 is MDHEN and CDR2 is SYDVKM. This CDR3 has 18 residues. J gave up 3 bases and V 5 bases, and 17 bases lay outside the gene matches. Full variable domain (rest looked up from reference TRBV28 and TRBJ1-1): DVKVTQSSRYLVKRTGEKVFLECVQDMDHENMFWYRQDPGLGLRLIYFSYDVKMKEKGDIPEGYSVSREKKERFSLILESASTNQTSMYLCASSPPGQATLRDTEAFFGQGTRLTVV.

This clonotype was found a few times. This chain joins TRBV5-1 and TRBJ2-3; possible D gene TRBD1, 6 bases. V lost 0 bases and J 2 bases, leaving 13 bases between the germline ends. This CDR3 has 16 amino acids. In germline, CDR1 is SGHRS, CDR2 YFSETQ. In DNA, the CDR3 is TGCGCCAGCAGCTTGGTGTCAGGACAGTTCACAGATACGCAGTATTTT. Amino acid sequence: CASSLVSGQFTDTQYF.

The table lists this clonotype with a few counts. V usage is TRBV5-1 and J usage is TRBJ1-1; D gene uncertain. The CDR3 sequence is 14 residues long. V was pared by 2 bases and J by 1 base, with 9 bases between. In germline, CDR1 is SGHRS, CDR2 YFSETQ. Written as DNA, the CDR3 is TGCGCCAGCAGCTTTTCGAACAGGAACACTGAAGCTTTCTTT. Translating gives CASSFSNRNTEAFF.

The sample holds many counts of this clonotype. The V call is TRBV20-1, the J call TRBJ2-7, with TRBD2 matching over 11 bases. V was clipped by 1 base and J by 0 bases; unmatched bases: 8. The germline V gene encodes CDR1 DFQATT and CDR2 SNEGSKA (reference sequence). The CDR3 totals 17 residues. The CDR3 loop is CSARVGTSGRSSYEQYF. The DNA for the CDR3 is TGCAGTGCTAGAGTGGGGACTAGCGGTCGAAGCTCCTACGAGCAGTACTTC.

The chain is built from TRBV12-3 or TRBV12-4 and TRBJ2-1; 7 nucleotides agree with TRBD1. V shed 3 bases and J 0 bases; nucleotides not matched to a gene: 20. The CDR3 runs 21 residues. CDR3 nucleotide sequence: TGTGCCAGCAGTTTCGACCCGGGACAGTTGAAATATCTGAGCTCCTACAATGAGCAGTTCTTC. Its translation: CASSFDPGQLKYLSSYNEQFF.

This clonotype was observed a few times. The genes are TRBV11-3 and TRBJ1-1; maybe TRBD1 (6 bases). V was clipped by 3 bases and J by 0 bases, with 11 bases between them. This CDR3 comprises 15 residues. Germline V gene lookup returns CDR1 SGHNT and CDR2 YENEEA. DNA of the CDR3: TGTGCCAGCAGCTTCGCAGGGGCCATGAACACTGAAGCTTTCTTT. Protein sequence: CASSFAGAMNTEAFF.

This clonotype was recorded a few times. This chain connects TRBV7-2 to TRBJ2-7; 10 bases line up with TRBD2. The CDR3 is 15 amino acids. Germline CDR1 is SGHTA and CDR2 is FQGNSA. V lost 5 bases, J lost 2 bases, and 6 bases stayed unmatched. In nucleotides, the CDR3 is TGTGCCAGCAGCATAGGGACTAGCGTCGCCTACGAGCAGTACTTC. Translating it yields CASSIGTSVAYEQYF. The full variable domain, completed using reference TRBV7-2 and TRBJ2-7, is GAGVSQSPSNKVTEKGKDVELRCDPISGHTALYWYRQSLGQGLEFLIYFQGNSAPDKSGLPSDRFSAERTGGSVSTLTIQRTQQEDSAVYLCASSIGTSVAYEQYFGPGTRLTVT.

This clonotype was detected a few times. The CDR3 spells CASSFAEPNTEAFF. The CDR3 DNA reads as TGTGCCAGCAGCTTCGCAGAGCCGAACACTGAAGCTTTCTTT. The rearrangement uses TRBV5-5 and TRBJ1-1; D is uncertain. V was clipped by 2 bases and J by 1 base, with 9 bases between them. The CDR3 extends over 14 amino acids. The germline V gene has CDR1 SGHKS and CDR2 YYEKEE (reference sequence). Drawing the rest from reference TRBV5-5 and TRBJ1-1, the complete variable domain is DAGVTQSPTHLIKTRGQQVTLRCSPISGHKSVSWYQQVLGQGPQFIFQYYEKEERGRGNFPDRFSARQFPNYSSELNVNALLLGDSALYLCASSFAEPNTEAFFGQGTRLTVV.

The chain links TRBV27 to TRBJ1-1; maybe TRBD1 (6 bases). CDR1 is MNHEY, CDR2 SMNVEV, per germline (reference sequence). CDR3 length equals 15 residues. V lost 2 bases and J 3 bases, leaving 13 bases between the germline ends. Written as DNA, the CDR3 is TGTGCCAGCAGTTTAATGGGGGGACAATACACTGAAGCTTTCTTT. Amino acids: CASSLMGGQYTEAFF.

This clonotype was detected a few times. CDR3 sequence reads: CASSSMTGNNSPLHF. In DNA form, the CDR3 reads TGTGCCAGCAGCTCGATGACAGGGAATAATTCACCCCTCCACTTT. The V gene is TRBV7-2, the J gene TRBJ1-6, with 7 bases fitting TRBD1. The germline gives CDR1 SGHTA, CDR2 FQGNSA. V shed 4 bases and J 5 bases; nucleotides not matched to a gene: 5. The CDR3 length is 15 residues.

This clonotype was counted only a few times. The V and J genes are TRBV18 and TRBJ2-1; 12 nucleotides agree with TRBD1. The germline CDR1 and CDR2 sequences are KGHSH and LQKENI. CDR3 length: 16 amino acids. Trimming removed 3 bases from V and 3 bases from J; junction bases left unmatched: 3. In nucleotides, the CDR3 is TGTGCCAGCTCACCGGGACAGGGGGCCGGCTACAATGAGCAGTTCTTC. It codes for CASSPGQGAGYNEQFF. The variable domain in full, with the rest retrieved from reference TRBV18 and TRBJ2-1, is NAGVMQNPRHLVRRRGQEARLRCSPMKGHSHVYWYRQLPEEGLKFMVYLQKENIIDESGMPKERFSAEFPKEGPSILRIQQVVRGDSAAYFCASSPGQGAGYNEQFFGPGTRLTVL.

This chain uses TRBV6-1 with TRBJ1-1, with D uncertain. Trimming pared 7 bases from V and 1 base from J, leaving 10 bases between. CDR3 length equals 13 residues. Germline CDR1 MNHNS, CDR2 SASEGT. CDR3 nucleotide sequence: TGTGCCAGCAAGGAGGCTCCGAACACTGAAGCTTTCTTT. It translates to CASKEAPNTEAFF.

The chain joins TRBV7-2 to TRBJ2-1; D uncertain. With 5 bases removed from V and 0 bases from J, the gap between germline ends came to 14 bases. This CDR3 region has 16 residues. Germline-derived CDR1 and CDR2 are SGHTA and FQGNSA. CDR3 coding DNA: TGTGCCAGCAGCCCCACCGGGCCCAGCTCCTACAATGAGCAGTTCTTC. This encodes CASSPTGPSSYNEQFF. Combining the CDR3 with reference TRBV7-2 and TRBJ2-1 gives the whole variable domain GAGVSQSPSNKVTEKGKDVELRCDPISGHTALYWYRQSLGQGLEFLIYFQGNSAPDKSGLPSDRFSAERTGGSVSTLTIQRTQQEDSAVYLCASSPTGPSSYNEQFFGPGTRLTVL.

This clonotype has just a few counts. This chain links TRBV18 with TRBJ2-3; D is uncertain. Germline values: CDR1 KGHSH, CDR2 LQKENI. The CDR3 is 13 amino acids. Deletions cut 1 base from V and 4 bases from J, with 6 bases between. The CDR3 DNA reads TGTGCCAGCTCACCACTGGACCCAGATACGCAGTATTTT. This codes for CASSPLDPDTQYF.

This clonotype was counted a few times. The junction departs from germline at one end; a sequencing error may be responsible. The V and J genes are TRBV7-7 and TRBJ2-7; no clear D gene. The CDR3 loop spans 14 amino acids. Germline V gene lookup returns CDR1 SSHAT and CDR2 FNYEAQ (reference sequence). The CDR3 DNA reads TGTGCTAGCAGCCCACCGGTTATCGTCCACGAGCAGTACTTC. Its translation is CASSPPVIVHEQYF.

This clonotype was seen many times. The V and J genes are TRBV5-1 and TRBJ2-1; 7 nucleotides align to TRBD2. The CDR3 extends over 15 amino acids. CDR1 and CDR2 (germline): SGHRS, YFSETQ. V lost 0 bases, J lost 5 bases, and 5 bases stayed unmatched. CDR3 bases: TGCGCCAGCAGCTTGGGAGGGACTACAAACAATGAGCAGTTCTTC. Its translation: CASSLGGTTNNEQFF.

This clonotype came up a few times. The chain uses TRBV25-1 and TRBJ1-1; 8 positions agree with TRBD1. This CDR3 spans 15 amino acids. V dropped 6 bases and J dropped 5; count of bases not matched to a gene: 11. The V gene's germline CDR1 is MGHDK and CDR2 SYGVNS. Here the CDR3 reads CASRRTTGGGTEAFF. The CDR3 DNA reads as TGTGCCAGCAGGAGGACTACAGGGGGGGGAACTGAAGCTTTCTTT.

This clonotype was found a few times. The genes are TRBV6-2 or TRBV6-3 and TRBJ1-5; D uncertain. The CDR3 spans 11 residues. Trimming stripped 2 bases from V and 13 bases from J, with 9 bases between. Germline V lookup: CDR1 MNHEY, CDR2 SVGEGT. DNA of the CDR3: TGTGCCAGCAGTTACCATGCTGGACAGCATTTT. This encodes CASSYHAGQHF.

There are many counts of this clonotype. The genes are TRBV24-1 and TRBJ2-5; 8 nucleotides match TRBD1. This CDR3 is 15 amino acids long. Germline V gene data show CDR1 as KGHDR and CDR2 as SFDVKD. Trimming removed 3 bases from V and 2 bases from J; junction bases left unmatched: 4. CDR3 coding DNA: TGTGCCACCAGTGATCTCGGACAGGGACAAGAGACCCAGTACTTC. This translates into CATSDLGQGQETQYF.

This chain joins TRBV5-1 and TRBJ1-4; D not certain. The CDR3 runs 15 residues. Germline V gives CDR1 SGHRS, CDR2 YFSETQ. V lost 4 bases to trimming and J lost 4 bases, with 14 bases between them. CDR3 region: CASSRTSGSNEKLFF. In nucleotides, the CDR3 is TGCGCCAGCAGCCGGACTAGCGGGAGTAATGAAAAACTGTTTTTT.

This clonotype was observed a few times. This chain links TRBV5-1 with TRBJ2-5, with TRBD2 identical over 11 bases. Germline V gene data show CDR1 as SGHRS and CDR2 as YFSETQ. The junction had 7 bases not matched to a gene; V was cut back by 4 bases and J by 2 bases. The CDR3 loop spans 16 amino acids. The DNA for the CDR3 is TGCGCCAGCAGCGCCGGACTAGCGGGCACACAAGAGACCCAGTACTTC. Translated, it gives CASSAGLAGTQETQYF.

This clonotype has just a few counts. The rearrangement joins TRBV7-2 to TRBJ2-5, with D hard to call. This CDR3 has 15 amino acids. CDR1 is SGHTA, CDR2 FQGNSA, per germline. The V end lost 2 bases, the J end lost 1 base, and 11 bases lay between the germline ends. The CDR3 region is CASSLFYSLQETQYF. CDR3 sequence (DNA): TGTGCCAGCAGCTTATTTTACAGCCTCCAAGAGACCCAGTACTTC.

J is TRBJ2-5 and V is TRBV7-2; TRBD1 matches 9 bases. The CDR3 contains 16 residues. In germline, CDR1 is SGHTA, CDR2 FQGNSA. V was pared by 1 base and J by 7 bases, with 10 bases of the junction left unmatched. In DNA, the CDR3 is TGTGCCAGCAGCTTAGATTGGACAGGGGCCCTAGGGACCCAGTACTTC. This sequence encodes CASSLDWTGALGTQYF.

The chain joins TRBV7-2 to TRBJ2-7, with a tentative D call TRBD2 (6 bases). Germline CDR1 is SGHTA and CDR2 is FQGNSA. There are 15 residues in the CDR3. Trimming cost V 5 bases and J 0 bases, with 14 bases left between them. CDR3 sequence reads: CASSPDSGRSYEQYF. DNA of the CDR3: TGTGCCAGCAGCCCCGACAGCGGGCGCTCCTACGAGCAGTACTTC.

The CDR3 coding sequence is TGCGCCACCACAAGAAGAAACAGGGTTCATCGTGACGAGCAGTACTTC. This encodes CATTRRNRVHRDEQYF. The chain recombines TRBV10-1 with TRBJ2-7, with a tentative D call TRBD1 (6 bases). Between the trimmed V and J ends, which lost 10 bases and 5 bases, there was a span of 27 bases. Germline V gives CDR1 WNHNN, CDR2 SYGVQD (reference sequence). This CDR3 is built from 16 residues.

This clonotype was counted many times. This chain links TRBV3-1 with TRBJ2-2; D may be TRBD2 (6 bases). CDR1 is LGHDT, CDR2 YNNKEL, per germline (reference sequence). Trimming took 4 bases from V and 5 from J, leaving 17 bases between them. The CDR3 is made up of 16 amino acids. CDR3 sequence reads: CASSLSWGDQTGELFF. CDR3 in DNA: TGTGCCAGCAGCCTCTCCTGGGGGGACCAAACCGGGGAGCTGTTTTTT.

The rearrangement joins TRBV3-1 to TRBJ2-3; 9 bases are a match to TRBD1. This CDR3 spans 16 amino acids. Germline values: CDR1 LGHDT, CDR2 YNNKEL (reference sequence). The trim removed 3 bases at V and 3 bases at J, leaving 7 bases unmatched. The CDR3 here is CASSQDRGFGTDTQYF. CDR3 coding DNA: TGTGCCAGCAGCCAGGACAGGGGTTTCGGGACAGATACGCAGTATTTT.